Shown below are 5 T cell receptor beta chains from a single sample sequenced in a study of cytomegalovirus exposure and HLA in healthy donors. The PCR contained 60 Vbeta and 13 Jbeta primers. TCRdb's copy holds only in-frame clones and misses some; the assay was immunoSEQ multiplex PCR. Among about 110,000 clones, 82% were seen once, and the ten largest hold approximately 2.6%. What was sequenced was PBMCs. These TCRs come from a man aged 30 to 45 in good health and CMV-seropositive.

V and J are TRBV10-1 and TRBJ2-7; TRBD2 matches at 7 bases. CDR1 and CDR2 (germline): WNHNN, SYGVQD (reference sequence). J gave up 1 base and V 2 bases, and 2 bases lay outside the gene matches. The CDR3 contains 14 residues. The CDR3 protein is CASSEEAGSYEQYF. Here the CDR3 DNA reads TGCGCCAGCAGTGAGGAAGCGGGGTCCTACGAGCAGTACTTC.

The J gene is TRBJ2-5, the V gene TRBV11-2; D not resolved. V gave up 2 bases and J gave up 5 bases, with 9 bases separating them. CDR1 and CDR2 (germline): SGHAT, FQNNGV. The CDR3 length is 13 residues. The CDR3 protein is CASSLSPRETQYF. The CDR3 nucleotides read TGTGCCAGCAGCTTAAGCCCACGGGAGACCCAGTACTTC.

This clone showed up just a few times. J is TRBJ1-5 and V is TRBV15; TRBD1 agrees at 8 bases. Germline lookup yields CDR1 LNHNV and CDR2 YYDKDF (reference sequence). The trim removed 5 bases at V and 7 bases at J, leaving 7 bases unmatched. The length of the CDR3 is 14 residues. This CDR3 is CATSEQGVVQPQHF. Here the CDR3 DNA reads TGTGCCACCAGCGAACAGGGGGTAGTGCAGCCCCAGCATTTT.

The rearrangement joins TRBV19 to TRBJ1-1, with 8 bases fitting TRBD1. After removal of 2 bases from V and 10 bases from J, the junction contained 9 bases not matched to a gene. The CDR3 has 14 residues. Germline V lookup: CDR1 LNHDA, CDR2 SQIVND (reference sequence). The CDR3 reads CASSISGTGKGAFF. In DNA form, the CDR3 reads TGTGCCAGTAGTATAAGTGGGACAGGTAAAGGAGCTTTCTTT.

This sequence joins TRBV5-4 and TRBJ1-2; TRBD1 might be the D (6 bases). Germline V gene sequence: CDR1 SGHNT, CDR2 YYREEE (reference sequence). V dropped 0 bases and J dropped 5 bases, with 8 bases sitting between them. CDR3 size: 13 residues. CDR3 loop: CASSLDRDYGYTF. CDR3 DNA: TGTGCCAGCAGCTTGGACAGGGATTATGGCTACACCTTC. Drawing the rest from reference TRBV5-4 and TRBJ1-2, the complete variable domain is ETGVTQSPTHLIKTRGQQVTLRCSSQSGHNTVSWYQQALGQGPQFIFQYYREEENGRGNFPPRFSGLQFPNYSSELNVNALELDDSALYLCASSLDRDYGYTFGSGTRLTVV.